The source of this T cell receptor (beta chain) is a study of CD8 T cells in Susac syndrome. The CDR3 has 17 residues. Germline V gene lookup returns CDR1 SGHRS and CDR2 YFSETQ. V was clipped by 1 base and J by 6 bases; unmatched bases: 6. Random hexamers were used to reverse transcribe an amount of about 0.45 to 1 ug RNA. Amplification of TCR beta CDR3 across 54 Vbeta and 13 Jbeta was performed with immunoSEQ multiplex PCR. MiXCR, applied by TCRdb to the immunoSEQ multiplex PCR reads, yields one record per CDR3 protein. The top ten clones hold under 0.085% of a sample with about 160,000 distinct CDR3 sequences, 92% of them seen once. TEMRA cells were enriched by FACS, while CD8+ and CD4+ T cells were obtained through a negative isolation that was performed magnetically.

The V and J genes are TRBV5-1 and TRBJ1-6; 11 bases align to TRBD1. The sequence came from a human donor in good health. The sequenced sample consisted of CD4+ T cells from PBMCs. The chain's CDR3 is CASSLSGQGGSNSPLHF. As DNA, the CDR3 is TGCGCCAGCAGCTTGTCGGGACAGGGGGGAAGTAATTCACCCCTCCACTTT.